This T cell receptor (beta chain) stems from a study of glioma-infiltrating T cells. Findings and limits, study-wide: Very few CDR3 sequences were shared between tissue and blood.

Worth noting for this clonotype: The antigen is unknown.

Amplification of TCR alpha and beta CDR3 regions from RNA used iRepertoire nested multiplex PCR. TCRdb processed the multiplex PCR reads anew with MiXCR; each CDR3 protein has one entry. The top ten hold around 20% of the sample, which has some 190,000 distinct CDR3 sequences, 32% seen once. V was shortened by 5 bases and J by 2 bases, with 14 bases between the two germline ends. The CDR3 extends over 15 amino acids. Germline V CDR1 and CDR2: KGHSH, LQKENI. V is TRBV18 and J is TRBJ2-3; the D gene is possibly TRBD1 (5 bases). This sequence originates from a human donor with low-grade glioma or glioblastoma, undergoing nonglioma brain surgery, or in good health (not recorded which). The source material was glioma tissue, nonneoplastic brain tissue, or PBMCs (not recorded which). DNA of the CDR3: TGTGCCAGCTCAGCACAGGCTACACACACAGATACGCAGTATTTT. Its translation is CASSAQATHTDTQYF.